This T cell receptor beta chain was recorded in a study of T cells in localized non-small cell lung cancer. Profiled with immunoSEQ multiplex PCR; TCRdb holds only in-frame clones, not every one. The table includes 20,000 to 25,000 clones, about 88% detected once. The CDR3 totals 17 residues. CDR1 and CDR2 from the germline V gene are LGHNA and YNFKEQ. V gave up 2 bases and J gave up 4 bases; unmatched junction bases: 12. With respect to this clone: Antigen: not known.

Study results and caveats: For the top 100 tumor clones, a median about 57 also appeared in adjacent lung. The study sequenced only one region of the tumor. As a result, intratumor heterogeneity could not be excluded and remains possible.

This TCR was recovered from a male donor at least 60 years old with stage I lung adenocarcinoma. The chain joins TRBV4-2 to TRBJ1-2; 8 bases fit TRBD1. The input for sequencing was peripheral blood, taken before any cancer treatment. For the CDR3, the DNA is TGTGCCAGCAGCCAATTCCCAACAGGGGGGGCCTCCTATGGCTACACCTTC. This gives the protein CASSQFPTGGASYGYTF.